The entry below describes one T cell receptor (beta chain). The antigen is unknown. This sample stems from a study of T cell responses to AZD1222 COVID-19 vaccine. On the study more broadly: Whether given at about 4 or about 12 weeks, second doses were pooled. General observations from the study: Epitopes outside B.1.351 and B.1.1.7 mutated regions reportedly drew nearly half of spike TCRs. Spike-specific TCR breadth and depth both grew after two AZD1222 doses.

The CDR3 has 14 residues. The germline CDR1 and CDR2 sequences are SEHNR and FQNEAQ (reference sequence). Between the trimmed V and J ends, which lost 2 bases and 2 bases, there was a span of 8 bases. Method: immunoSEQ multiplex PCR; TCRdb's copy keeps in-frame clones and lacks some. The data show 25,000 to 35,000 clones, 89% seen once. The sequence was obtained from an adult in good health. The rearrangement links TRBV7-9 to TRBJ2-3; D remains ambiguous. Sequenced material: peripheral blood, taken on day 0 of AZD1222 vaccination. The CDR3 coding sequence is TGTGCCAGCAGCTTAAGGGAAAACACAGATACGCAGTATTTT. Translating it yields CASSLRENTDTQYF. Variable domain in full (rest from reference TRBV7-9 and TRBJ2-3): DTGVSQNPRHKITKRGQNVTFRCDPISEHNRLYWYRQTLGQGPEFLTYFQNEAQLEKSRLLSDRFSAERPKGSFSTLEIQRTEQGDSAMYLCASSLRENTDTQYFGPGTRLTVL.